This TCR beta chain was captured in a study of graft-versus-host responses after intestinal transplantation. This clone occurred once. Graft specimens yielded both intraepithelial and lamina propria lymphocytes. Libraries were prepared by immunoSEQ multiplex PCR; TCRdb keeps only in-frame clonotypes and omits some of them. Counted here are tens of thousands of clones, about 90% occurring once; the ten biggest clones make up about 20%. Germline lookup yields CDR1 SGHTA and CDR2 FQGNSA. This CDR3 has 16 amino acids. The V and J ends lost 8 bases and 1 base respectively, with 17 bases between them. Sequencing was performed on ileum tissue, taken 200 to 210 days after intestinal transplant. This TCR derives from a human patient who received an intestinal transplant, so some T cells may come from the graft donor. The rearrangement links TRBV7-2 to TRBJ1-4; possibly TRBD1 for D (5 bases). The chain's CDR3 is CASGRPPGKTNEKLFF. As DNA, the CDR3 is TGTGCCAGCGGGCGGCCACCAGGGAAAACTAATGAAAAACTGTTTTTT.